This T cell receptor (beta chain) was identified during a study of blood T cells in healthy people across ages. Study-level background: Researchers report that template switching captured about one barcoded beta molecule per two T cells.

Germline V CDR1 and CDR2: MNHNS, SASEGT. Trimming pared 6 bases from V and 4 bases from J, leaving 15 bases between. The CDR3 consists of 15 residues. Overall study findings and caveats: A strong correlation was found between TCR beta diversity and the percentage of naive T cells.

This clonotype was seen only once. Antigen: not known. Then a second PCR, running roughly 6 to 11 cycles, was carried out with a sample-barcoded 5' primer and a J-beta primer mix. TCRdb analysed the 5' RACE reads with MiXCR anew, one entry per CDR3 protein. This sample has fewer than 1,200,000 distinct CDR3 sequences, with around 27% found just once. These records were also assigned to another study, of T cells of mothers and their children. From that second work: Primer M1S, used in the second PCR, introduced sample barcodes and 2-4 random nucleotides. The authors identified no persistent microchimeric T cell clones.

The sequencing input was blood. This sequence joins TRBV6-1 and TRBJ1-4; weak D call: TRBD1 (5 bases). The TCR sequence derives from a girl under 10 years old in good health. DNA of the CDR3: TGTGCCAGCAGGAAGGGACGGACCGTTAATGAAAAACTGTTTTTT. It yields the protein CASRKGRTVNEKLFF.